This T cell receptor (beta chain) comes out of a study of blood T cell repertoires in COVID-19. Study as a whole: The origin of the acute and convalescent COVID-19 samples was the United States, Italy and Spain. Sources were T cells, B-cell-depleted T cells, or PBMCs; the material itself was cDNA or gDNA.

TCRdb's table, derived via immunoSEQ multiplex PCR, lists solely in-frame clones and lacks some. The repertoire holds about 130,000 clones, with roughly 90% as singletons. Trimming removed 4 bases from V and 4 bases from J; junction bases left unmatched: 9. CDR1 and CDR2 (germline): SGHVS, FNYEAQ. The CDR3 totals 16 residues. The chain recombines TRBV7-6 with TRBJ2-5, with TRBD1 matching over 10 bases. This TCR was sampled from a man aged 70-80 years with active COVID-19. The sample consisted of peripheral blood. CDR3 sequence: CASSSSGQGRSETQYF. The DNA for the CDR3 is TGTGCCAGCAGCTCCTCGGGACAGGGGAGGTCAGAGACCCAGTACTTC.